Listed here are 21 T cell receptor beta chains from one sample, sequenced in a study of T cell clones after liver transplantation. TCRdb keeps only in-frame clones here, not all; method: immunoSEQ multiplex PCR. The table lists about 51,000 clones, 86% of them singletons. Specimen: CD8+ T cells from blood, collected 12 months after liver transplant. All receptors derive from a human patient who received a liver transplant. Some T cells may originate from the graft donor.

Only one count was recorded for this clone. The rearrangement uses TRBV27 and TRBJ1-1; the D gene is possibly TRBD1 (5 bases). Germline CDR1 MNHEY, CDR2 SMNVEV (reference sequence). CDR3 length: 14 residues. V was shortened by 2 bases and J by 0 bases, with 7 bases between the two germline ends. The CDR3 protein is CASSLGALNTEAFF. The CDR3 DNA follows: TGTGCCAGCAGTTTAGGGGCTCTGAACACTGAAGCTTTCTTT.

V usage is TRBV7-9 and J usage is TRBJ2-1; 9 bases map to TRBD2. V was clipped by 5 bases and J by 2 bases; unmatched bases: 4. Germline values: CDR1 SEHNR, CDR2 FQNEAQ (reference sequence). This CDR3 spans 15 amino acids. For the CDR3, the DNA is TGTGCCAGCAGCATTAGCGGGAGAACCTACAATGAGCAGTTCTTC. Amino acid sequence: CASSISGRTYNEQFF.

The chain couples TRBV27 to TRBJ2-5, with 8 bases lining up with TRBD1. There are 16 residues in the CDR3. With 5 bases clipped from V and 5 bases from J, the junction kept 13 bases outside the gene matches. Germline-derived CDR1 and CDR2 are MNHEY and SMNVEV (reference sequence). This CDR3 is CASSPLRQGWKETQYF. CDR3 DNA: TGTGCCAGCAGTCCGCTTCGACAGGGGTGGAAGGAGACCCAGTACTTC.

Judged by abundance, this clone is medium-sized (0.01 to 0.1%). The rearrangement links TRBV5-1 to TRBJ1-2, with D maybe TRBD1 (5 bases). This CDR3 region has 16 residues. V was shortened by 0 bases and J by 4 bases, with 16 bases between the two germline ends. Germline V gene lookup returns CDR1 SGHRS and CDR2 YFSETQ. CDR3 DNA: TGCGCCAGCAGCTTGGAGTTTACAGGTTCGAGCTATGGCTACACCTTC. Encoded protein: CASSLEFTGSSYGYTF.

This chain joins TRBV29-1 and TRBJ2-7; TRBD1 aligns across 7 bases. The CDR3 is made up of 13 amino acids. V lost 6 bases to trimming and J lost 4 bases; unmatched junction nucleotides: 9. Germline CDR1 SQVTM, CDR2 ANQGSEA. This CDR3 reads CSVLTGPKYEQYF. CDR3 nucleotides: TGCAGCGTCCTGACAGGGCCTAAGTACGAGCAGTACTTC.

This chain uses TRBV4-1 with TRBJ2-7, with 7 bases that match TRBD2. The CDR3 runs 15 residues. The germline CDR1 and CDR2 sequences are MGHRA and YSYEKL. V gave up 1 base and J gave up 0 bases; unmatched junction bases: 3. CDR3 bases: TGCGCCAGCAGCCAAGGGGGAGGGGACTCCTACGAGCAGTACTTC. Residues: CASSQGGGDSYEQYF.

This chain connects TRBV28 to TRBJ1-1; D unresolved. Germline loops: CDR1 MDHEN, CDR2 SYDVKM. Trimming took 3 bases from V and 0 from J, leaving 11 bases between them. The CDR3 spans 15 residues. The CDR3 here is CASSFSGVMNTEAFF. In DNA form, the CDR3 reads TGTGCCAGCAGTTTCTCCGGTGTTATGAACACTGAAGCTTTCTTT. The full variable domain, in which reference TRBV28 and TRBJ1-1 provide the parts outside the CDR3, is DVKVTQSSRYLVKRTGEKVFLECVQDMDHENMFWYRQDPGLGLRLIYFSYDVKMKEKGDIPEGYSVSREKKERFSLILESASTNQTSMYLCASSFSGVMNTEAFFGQGTRLTVV.

The chain combines TRBV5-5 with TRBJ2-1, with a weak D call TRBD1 (6 bases). The CDR3 consists of 11 residues. Germline loops: CDR1 SGHKS, CDR2 YYEKEE (reference sequence). Trimming cost V 5 bases and J 8 bases, with 8 bases left between them. In nucleotides, the CDR3 is TGTGCCAGCAGTAAGGGGGATGAGCAGTTCTTC. Its protein product is CASSKGDEQFF.

Note on this clone: This sequence is one base from a far larger clone and is likely a read error. This sequence joins TRBV11-2 and TRBJ1-1; D is unresolved. With 1 base removed from V and 4 bases from J, the gap between germline ends came to 4 bases. CDR1 is SGHAT and CDR2 is FQNNGV in the germline V gene. This CDR3 has 12 residues. The CDR3 reads CASSLVGTEAFF. CDR3 coding DNA: TGTGCCAGCAGCTTAGTAGGCACTGAAGCTTTCTTT. The complete variable domain, with remaining parts taken from reference TRBV11-2 and TRBJ1-1, reads EAGVAQSPRYKIIEKRQSVAFWCNPISGHATLYWYQQILGQGPKLLIQFQNNGVVDDSQLPKDRFSAERLKGVDSTLKIQPAKLEDSAVYLCASSLVGTEAFFGQGTRLTVV.

The chain couples TRBV10-3 to TRBJ2-7, with 9 bases identical to TRBD1. The CDR3 consists of 15 residues. Trimming at V came to 3 bases and at J to 2 bases, leaving 5 bases not matched to a gene. CDR1 ENHRY and CDR2 SYGVKD come from the germline V gene. CDR3 nucleotide sequence: TGTGCCATCAGTGAAGAACAGGGGGCAGCCTACGAGCAGTACTTC. Translating gives CAISEEQGAAYEQYF.

This clone has just one count. The chain links TRBV29-1 to TRBJ2-2; 7 nucleotides match TRBD1. This CDR3 contains 15 residues. After removal of 6 bases from V and 0 bases from J, the junction contained 7 bases not matched to a gene. Germline V gene data show CDR1 as SQVTM and CDR2 as ANQGSEA. The CDR3 region is CSVAPGTANTGELFF. The CDR3 DNA follows: TGCAGCGTAGCCCCCGGGACAGCGAACACCGGGGAGCTGTTTTTT.

The V gene is TRBV19, the J gene TRBJ1-5, with TRBD1 as a possible D gene (6 bases). Trimming took off 3 bases at V and 3 bases at J, with 9 bases between the two ends. The CDR3 spans 14 residues. Germline lookup yields CDR1 LNHDA and CDR2 SQIVND (reference sequence). The CDR3 spells CASSITGANQPQHF. For the CDR3, the DNA is TGTGCCAGTAGTATTACGGGGGCCAATCAGCCCCAGCATTTT.

The J gene is TRBJ1-3, the V gene TRBV10-2; TRBD1 might be the D (6 bases). Germline CDR1 WSHSY, CDR2 SAAADI. V was clipped by 6 bases and J by 2 bases, with 14 bases between them. There are 15 residues in the CDR3. The CDR3 spells CASSHPTGTGNTIYF. The CDR3 DNA is TGCGCCAGCAGCCATCCCACAGGGACTGGAAACACCATATATTTT.

The chain recombines TRBV7-2 with TRBJ2-1; D is perhaps TRBD2 (6 bases). In germline, CDR1 is SGHTA, CDR2 FQGNSA. V lost 6 bases, J lost 9 bases, and 21 bases lay in between. The CDR3 extends over 15 amino acids. The chain's CDR3 is CASSLMDYSWLEQFF. The DNA of the CDR3 is TGTGCCAGCAGTTTGATGGACTATAGTTGGCTTGAGCAGTTCTTC.

This clone was detected only once. Possible read error: a much larger clone is one base away. This rearrangement joins TRBV7-8 to TRBJ2-7; 7 bases agree with TRBD2. This CDR3 spans 16 amino acids. The germline V gene has CDR1 SGHVS and CDR2 FQNEAQ. The CDR3, as DNA: TGTACCAGCAGCTCCAAGTCCCGGACTAGTCTCTACGAGCAGTACTTC. Translated, it gives CTSSSKSRTSLYEQYF.

The chain uses TRBV7-9 and TRBJ2-7, with D possibly being TRBD2 (7 bases). Germline V CDR1 and CDR2: SEHNR, FQNEAQ (reference sequence). The CDR3 extends over 14 amino acids. V was shortened by 3 bases and J by 5 bases, with 14 bases between the two germline ends. CDR3 amino acids: CASSFTQGRDEQYF. The CDR3 DNA sequence: TGTGCCAGCAGCTTCACGCAGGGGAGGGACGAGCAGTACTTC.

This clone appeared a few times. The chain has TRBV30 and TRBJ1-5; no definite D call. CDR3 length: 13 amino acids. CDR1 is GTSNPN and CDR2 is SVGIG in the germline V gene (reference sequence). V gave up 1 base and J gave up 3 bases, with 7 bases separating them. DNA for the CDR3: TGTGCCTGGAGTGGGACCGTCAATCAGCCCCAGCATTTT. Translating gives CAWSGTVNQPQHF.

This chain joins TRBV9 and TRBJ2-1; 9 bases line up with TRBD1. Trimming cost V 7 bases and J 2 bases; bases outside gene matches: 4. The CDR3 covers 14 residues. Germline V gives CDR1 SGDLS, CDR2 YYNGEE. The CDR3, as DNA: TGTGCCAGCGGGGGACAGGGTCCCTACAATGAGCAGTTCTTC. Protein sequence: CASGGQGPYNEQFF.

The CDR3 region is CASSPSGPSYNEQFF. CDR3 DNA sequence: TGTGCCAGCAGTCCTAGCGGGCCCTCCTACAATGAGCAGTTCTTC. J is TRBJ2-1 and V is TRBV27; TRBD2 aligns across 8 bases. CDR1 is MNHEY, CDR2 SMNVEV, per germline (reference sequence). The length of the CDR3 is 15 residues. J was trimmed by 0 bases and V by 5 bases; bases with no gene match: 3.

This chain joins TRBV11-2 and TRBJ2-7; D unclear. This CDR3 region has 14 residues. Germline CDR1 and CDR2: SGHAT and FQNNGV. Trimming took off 4 bases at V and 2 bases at J, with 12 bases between the two ends. The DNA for the CDR3 is TGTGCCAGCAGCTCCGTGGCGGCGGCCTACGAGCAGTACTTC. Amino acids: CASSSVAAAYEQYF.

The chain combines TRBV7-2 with TRBJ2-7; possibly TRBD2 for D (6 bases). Germline-derived CDR1 and CDR2 are SGHTA and FQGNSA. V was pared by 4 bases and J by 3 bases, with 10 bases between. This CDR3 comprises 13 residues. The CDR3 loop is CASSSGLFYEQYF. The CDR3 nucleotides are TGTGCCAGCAGCTCAGGACTATTCTACGAGCAGTACTTC. Full variable domain (missing parts from reference TRBV7-2 and TRBJ2-7): GAGVSQSPSNKVTEKGKDVELRCDPISGHTALYWYRQSLGQGLEFLIYFQGNSAPDKSGLPSDRFSAERTGGSVSTLTIQRTQQEDSAVYLCASSSGLFYEQYFGPGTRLTVT.